This T cell receptor (beta chain) is from a study of blood T cell repertoires in COVID-19. Study-level information: The United States, Italy and Spain provided the acute and convalescent COVID-19 samples. PBMCs, B-cell-depleted T cells, or T cells provided the cDNA or gDNA that made up the material.

Study processing details: Reference gene primer amplification gave nucleated cell count estimates. Sequenced by immunoSEQ multiplex PCR; TCRdb stores in-frame clones only, minus some. The DNA was the basis for D and trimming; V, J and clone size are from that table. The sample carries tens of thousands of clones, roughly nine tenths recorded once. This CDR3 region has 14 residues. The source of this sequence is a man between 60 and 70 years old with acute or convalescent COVID-19. V gene TRBV21-1 combines with J gene TRBJ1-5; TRBD1 was called by the table and not checked on the DNA. TRBV21-1 is marked as a pseudogene. Sequencing was performed on peripheral blood. The CDR3 DNA sequence: TGTGCCAGCAGGCCGGGACAGAGCAATCAGCCCCAGCATTTT. Translating it yields CASRPGQSNQPQHF.